A single sample is the source of the 30 T cell receptor beta chains below, sequenced in a study of T cell repertoires in cytomegalovirus infection. TCRdb re-called the reads with MiXCR, one entry per CDR3 protein. The table records over 250,000 distinct CDR3 sequences, 20% to 25% of them present only once. These receptors are not linked to any known antigen. The material sequenced was cultured PBMCs, taken from culture after CMV antigen stimulation. The receptor source for this set is a human donor in good health (CMV status not recorded). Some clones in this sample may be carry-over from other donors' samples.

This chain joins TRBV25-1 and TRBJ2-3; D not resolved. CDR3 length: 15 amino acids. CDR1 MGHDK and CDR2 SYGVNS come from the germline V gene. Trimming removed 1 base at V and 1 base at J, with 9 bases between. CDR3 DNA sequence: TGTGCCAGCAGTGAATTTCCCGCCCGCACAGATACGCAGTATTTT. Translated: CASSEFPARTDTQYF.

This clonotype was found many times. One end of the junction is discordant with germline, which a read error may explain. V usage is TRBV7-3 and J usage is TRBJ2-3; no firm D call. Germline V gene lookup returns CDR1 SGHTA and CDR2 FQGTGA. This CDR3 region has 13 residues. CDR3 in amino acids: CASSLTSKDTQYF. The CDR3 DNA is TGTGCCAGCAGCTTAACTAGCAAAGATACGCAGTATTTT.

The V gene is TRBV6-5, the J gene TRBJ2-1; possibly TRBD1 for D (6 bases). Trimming left V 5 bases short and J 2 bases short, with 10 bases between. The CDR3 has 14 amino acids. Germline CDR1 is MNHEY and CDR2 is SVGAGI. Written as DNA, the CDR3 is TGTGCCAGCAGTCGTACAGGGCCCTACAATGAGCAGTTCTTC. Amino acid sequence: CASSRTGPYNEQFF.

Points on this clonotype: A much larger clone differs from this one at a single base, so this may be a read error. Given the absence of the conserved phenylalanine or tryptophan at the CDR3 end, a read error is likely. The chain is built from TRBV7-8 and TRBJ1-2; 8 nucleotides align to TRBD1. CDR3 length equals 15 residues. In germline, CDR1 is SGHVS, CDR2 FQNEAQ. V lost 6 bases, J lost 3 bases, and 9 bases stayed unmatched. CDR3 loop: CASSSRQGLDYGYTV. Here the CDR3 DNA reads TGTGCCAGCAGTTCAAGACAGGGGCTGGACTATGGCTACACCGTC.

Only a few counts were recorded for this clonotype. This sequence joins TRBV4-3 and TRBJ2-1, with 9 bases fitting TRBD1. The germline CDR1 and CDR2 sequences are LGHNA and YSLEER. J lost 12 bases, V lost 0 bases, and 3 bases had no gene match. The CDR3 consists of 13 residues. This chain's CDR3 is CASSQEMDRGQFF. The CDR3 nucleotides are TGCGCCAGCAGCCAAGAAATGGACAGGGGGCAGTTCTTC.

This clonotype was seen only a few times. This chain connects TRBV20-1 to TRBJ2-7, with 8 nucleotides matching TRBD1. V was clipped by 6 bases and J by 3 bases; unmatched bases: 7. The germline CDR1 and CDR2 sequences are DFQATT and SNEGSKA (reference sequence). This CDR3 has 13 amino acids. This chain's CDR3 is CSAPGQGLYEQYF. In DNA form, the CDR3 reads TGCAGTGCCCCTGGACAGGGCCTCTACGAGCAGTACTTC.

V usage is TRBV28 and J usage is TRBJ2-7; TRBD2 matches 7 bases. There are 19 residues in the CDR3. V lost 5 bases, J lost 4 bases, and 23 bases stayed unmatched. Germline V gives CDR1 MDHEN, CDR2 SYDVKM. The CDR3 here is CASSPRAGYSTSYKYEQYF. CDR3 coding DNA: TGTGCCAGCAGTCCACGAGCCGGATACTCGACTAGCTACAAGTACGAGCAGTACTTC.

The chain has TRBV19 and TRBJ2-5; TRBD2 aligns across 11 bases. J lost 5 bases, V lost 6 bases, and 8 bases had no gene match. CDR1 LNHDA and CDR2 SQIVND come from the germline V gene (reference sequence). The CDR3 loop spans 15 amino acids. CDR3 sequence (DNA): TGTGCCAGTAGCGATACTAGCGGGAGTACGGAGACCCAGTACTTC. Amino acid sequence: CASSDTSGSTETQYF.

This clonotype has more than one count but fewer than ten. The genes are TRBV10-3 and TRBJ2-3; 8 nucleotides align to TRBD1. CDR1 is ENHRY, CDR2 SYGVKD, per germline. The CDR3 extends over 11 amino acids. V gave up 9 bases and J gave up 11 bases; unmatched junction bases: 7. For the CDR3, the DNA is TGTGCCATGACAGACAGGGGCATGCAGTATTTT. Amino acids: CAMTDRGMQYF.

This clonotype was observed a handful of times. The rearrangement links TRBV18 to TRBJ2-2; TRBD2 matches 7 bases. CDR3 length equals 15 residues. Trimming took 6 bases from V and 2 from J; bases not matched to a gene: 6. In germline, CDR1 is KGHSH, CDR2 LQKENI. The CDR3 nucleotides read TGTGCCAGCTCCGATCAGCGGGATAACACCGGGGAGCTGTTTTTT. Its translation: CASSDQRDNTGELFF.

The rearrangement joins TRBV6-2 or TRBV6-3 to TRBJ1-6, with 7 bases lining up with TRBD1. V was clipped by 6 bases and J by 5 bases; unmatched bases: 7. This CDR3 has 15 amino acids. Per the germline V gene, CDR1 is MNHEY and CDR2 is SVGEGT. The CDR3 bases are TGTGCCAGCAGCGGTTCGGGACAGAATAATTCACCCCTCCACTTT. This sequence encodes CASSGSGQNNSPLHF.

This clonotype has more than one count but fewer than ten. The chain has TRBV6-2 or TRBV6-3 and TRBJ2-6; D not certain. The CDR3 sequence is 16 residues long. The germline V and J ends were trimmed by 2 bases and 0 bases, with 8 bases remaining between them. Germline CDR1 reads MNHEY; CDR2 reads SVGEGT. The CDR3 here is CASSYIGTSGANVLTF. The CDR3 DNA follows: TGTGCCAGCAGTTACATTGGTACCTCTGGGGCCAACGTCCTGACTTTC.

This chain uses TRBV5-6 with TRBJ2-7; TRBD2 might be the D (6 bases). Germline assignment: CDR1 SGHDT and CDR2 YYEEEE. The CDR3 has 14 amino acids. Trimming pared 0 bases from V and 3 bases from J, leaving 10 bases between. DNA of the CDR3: TGTGCCAGCAGCTTGGGCAGGGACTTCTACGAGCAGTACGTC. It codes for CASSLGRDFYEQYV.

This clonotype appeared many times. The J gene is TRBJ2-7, the V gene TRBV7-2; 11 positions agree with TRBD2. The germline CDR1 and CDR2 sequences are SGHTA and FQGNSA. The CDR3 extends over 16 amino acids. V trimming: 3 bases; J trimming: 1 base; junction bases outside the gene matches: 5. As DNA, the CDR3 is TGTGCCAGCAGCTTCATGGGACTAGCGGAATCCTACGAGCAGTACTTC. Protein sequence: CASSFMGLAESYEQYF.

This clonotype was seen many times. The chain joins TRBV7-2 to TRBJ2-7, with a weak D call TRBD1 (6 bases). The CDR3 consists of 14 residues. CDR1 and CDR2 (germline): SGHTA, FQGNSA. V lost 1 base, J lost 5 bases, and 12 bases lay in between. CDR3: CASSLGQGFDEQYF. CDR3 nucleotides: TGTGCCAGCAGCTTAGGCCAGGGGTTCGACGAGCAGTACTTC.

This clonotype was seen at least ten times. The V call is TRBV4-3, the J call TRBJ1-2; D gene ambiguous. Trimming pared 0 bases from V and 4 bases from J, leaving 6 bases between. The CDR3 is 13 residues long. Germline CDR1 is LGHNA and CDR2 is YSLEER. CDR3 region: CASSQDRPYGYTF. In DNA, the CDR3 is TGCGCCAGCAGCCAAGACCGCCCCTATGGCTACACCTTC.

This chain joins TRBV7-2 and TRBJ2-3; D may be TRBD1 (6 bases). V was clipped by 5 bases and J by 1 base, with 13 bases between them. This CDR3 is built from 15 residues. Germline assignment: CDR1 SGHTA and CDR2 FQGNSA. CDR3 residues: CASSPGTWGTDTQYF. The CDR3 coding sequence is TGTGCCAGCAGCCCCGGGACATGGGGCACAGATACGCAGTATTTT.

In its sample, this clonotype was seen a few times. The chain couples TRBV7-2 to TRBJ2-7; possibly TRBD1 or TRBD2 for D (6 bases each). The CDR3 spans 15 residues. In germline, CDR1 is SGHTA, CDR2 FQGNSA. V was cut by 2 bases and J by 0 bases, with 11 bases left in between. In DNA, the CDR3 is TGTGCCAGCAGCTTAAGGGGGGCTTCCTCCTACGAGCAGTACTTC. Its protein product is CASSLRGASSYEQYF.

Written as DNA, the CDR3 is TGCAGCGGTGGGACAGAAGAGGGGGCTAACTATGGCTACACCTTC. This gives the protein CSGGTEEGANYGYTF. The genes are TRBV29-1 and TRBJ1-2; 7 bases map to TRBD1. The V and J ends lost 7 bases and 0 bases, in that order; junction bases with no gene match: 11. In germline, CDR1 is SQVTM, CDR2 ANQGSEA. This CDR3 is 15 amino acids long.

A few counts support this clonotype. The V gene is TRBV20-1, the J gene TRBJ2-7; 7 nucleotides match TRBD1. The CDR3 runs to 14 residues. The germline gives CDR1 DFQATT, CDR2 SNEGSKA (reference sequence). V dropped 2 bases and J dropped 2; count of bases not matched to a gene: 6. The CDR3, as DNA: TGCAGTGCTAGAACCAAAGGGGGCCCCTACGAGCAGTACTTC. Encoded protein: CSARTKGGPYEQYF.

This clonotype was counted ten times or more. The chain employs TRBV7-2 and TRBJ1-3; D perhaps matches TRBD1 (6 bases). Germline V gene data show CDR1 as SGHTA and CDR2 as FQGNSA. V was pared by 1 base and J by 3 bases, with 19 bases between. This CDR3 has 18 amino acids. The CDR3 sequence is CASSLDFPGQGYGNTIYF. The CDR3 region has the DNA TGTGCCAGCAGCTTAGATTTCCCCGGCCAGGGGTATGGAAACACCATATATTTT.

This clonotype was recorded at least ten times. The chain uses TRBV7-6 and TRBJ2-1; 8 bases line up with TRBD1. This CDR3 comprises 15 residues. Germline CDR1 is SGHVS and CDR2 is FNYEAQ. Trimming cost V 5 bases and J 2 bases; bases outside gene matches: 5. CDR3 DNA sequence: TGTGCCAGCAGCCGGCGACAGGGGACCTACAATGAGCAGTTCTTC. Its protein product is CASSRRQGTYNEQFF.

As for this clonotype: Since a much larger clone is just one base distant, this may be a read error. The rearrangement joins TRBV7-8 to TRBJ1-5; tentatively, D is TRBD1 (5 bases). The CDR3 spans 14 residues. Germline assignment: CDR1 SGHVS and CDR2 FQNEAQ. CDR3 loop: CASSLTGTDKFQLF. The CDR3 nucleotides read TGTGCCAGCAGCTTAACCGGGACCGATAAGTTCCAGCTTTTT.

This clonotype was found many times. The chain is built from TRBV4-1 and TRBJ1-2; 7 nucleotides agree with TRBD1. The CDR3 runs 13 residues. From germline, CDR1 is MGHRA and CDR2 YSYEKL. Trimming removed 7 bases from V and 2 bases from J; junction bases left unmatched: 4. CDR3 residues: CASTKGQNYGYTF. The CDR3 nucleotides are TGCGCCAGCACCAAGGGACAGAACTATGGCTACACCTTC.

The chain combines TRBV3-1 with TRBJ2-3, with a possible D match to TRBD2 (5 bases). The CDR3 totals 12 residues. Trimming removed 3 bases at V and 5 bases at J, with 6 bases between. Germline V gene lookup returns CDR1 LGHDT and CDR2 YNNKEL (reference sequence). Written as DNA, the CDR3 is TGTGCCAGCAGCCAGCGGGTAGATACGCAGTATTTT. Translated: CASSQRVDTQYF.

This clonotype was recorded a few times. The V and J genes are TRBV6-2 or TRBV6-3 and TRBJ2-7; D is possibly TRBD1 (6 bases). The length of the CDR3 is 14 residues. CDR1 and CDR2 from the germline V gene are MNHEY and SVGEGT. Trimming took 2 bases from V and 3 from J, leaving 11 bases between them. CDR3 in amino acids: CASSYPQGSYEQYF. In DNA, the CDR3 is TGTGCCAGCAGTTACCCGCAGGGGAGCTACGAGCAGTACTTC.

This rearrangement joins TRBV7-3 to TRBJ2-7, with 8 bases matching TRBD1. Per the germline V gene, CDR1 is SGHTA and CDR2 is FQGTGA. This CDR3 spans 13 amino acids. Unmatched junction bases numbered 9, after V lost 8 bases and J lost 6 bases. CDR3 in amino acids: CASSLDRVGEQYF. CDR3 nucleotides: TGTGCCAGCTCATTGGACAGGGTCGGCGAGCAGTACTTC.

V usage is TRBV7-2 and J usage is TRBJ2-5; TRBD2 agrees at 7 bases. The germline CDR1 and CDR2 sequences are SGHTA and FQGNSA. Trimming at V came to 4 bases and at J to 4 bases, leaving 9 bases not matched to a gene. The CDR3 runs to 15 residues. This CDR3 is CASSSYRLATETQYF. CDR3 bases: TGTGCCAGCAGCTCCTACCGACTAGCAACAGAGACCCAGTACTTC.

The chain couples TRBV4-3 to TRBJ1-1; D is ambiguous. Trimming shortened V by 4 bases and J by 6 bases, and 12 bases separated the two germline ends. This CDR3 contains 13 residues. The germline V gene has CDR1 LGHNA and CDR2 YSLEER. This chain's CDR3 is CASSRTGGAEAFF. The CDR3 nucleotides are TGCGCCAGCAGCCGTACGGGTGGGGCTGAAGCTTTCTTT.

This clonotype was seen repeatedly, ten times or more. The chain joins TRBV7-2 to TRBJ2-2, with TRBD2 matching 7 bases. The CDR3 extends over 14 amino acids. V lost 6 bases and J lost 1; bases outside the gene matches: 2. Germline V lookup: CDR1 SGHTA, CDR2 FQGNSA. The CDR3 region has the DNA TGTGCCAGCAGACAGCGGGGGAACACCGGGGAGCTGTTTTTT. It codes for CASRQRGNTGELFF.